This T cell receptor beta chain is from a study of OX40 agonist ivuxolimab in advanced cancers. Context from the whole study: Ivuxolimab, which targeted the costimulatory receptor OX40 (CD134), was an agonistic, fully human IgG2 monoclonal antibody. Intravenous ivuxolimab was administered to patients every 2 weeks at six dose levels: 0.01, 0.1, 0.3, 1.5, 3 and 10 mg/kg. Of the approximately 50 dose-escalation patients, hepatocellular carcinoma was present in about 20, melanoma in approximately 15, renal cell carcinoma in 9 and head and neck cancer in 9. In the dose-escalation cohort, nearly 85% of patients were male, and the mean age was approximately 60 years with a range of roughly 20 to 85. Prior anti-PD-1, anti-PD-L1 or anti-CTLA-4 therapy was permitted, and approximately 40% of dose-escalation patients had received checkpoint inhibitors. Three dose-escalation patients achieved partial responses, one with hepatocellular carcinoma and two with cutaneous melanoma. Peripheral TCRbeta sequencing aimed to test whether ivuxolimab altered TCR sequence diversity and caused clonal T-cell expansion. The paper covers the monotherapy dose-escalation part of the phase I ivuxolimab trial, which included N of about 50 patients.

The trial excluded patients who had a history of autoimmune disease or were on systemic immunosuppression. Peripheral blood for TCR sequencing was collected from all dose cohorts at baseline, on cycle 4 day 1, and on cycle 7 day 1. The samples were taken from a phase I, first-in-human, multicenter, open-label dose-escalation trial of ivuxolimab. Adults with locally advanced or metastatic head and neck squamous cell, hepatocellular, melanoma or renal cell carcinoma were enrolled in the trial. CD4+ and CD8+ T cells were sorted separately from peripheral blood before TCR sequencing. Overall results and qualifications from the work: Clonal expansion of both CD4+ and CD8+ blood T cells was observed from baseline to week 6 at doses 0.1 to 3.0 mg/kg. In partial responders in the 0.1-3.0 mg/kg groups, normalized peripheral clonal expansion was found to be among the lowest, especially among CD8+ T cells. Low levels of normalized T-cell clonal expansion were also seen in some nonresponding patients. After ivuxolimab, expanded clones were on average more numerous among CD8+ T cells than among CD4+ T cells. The antigen specificity of the peripheral T cells that underwent clonal expansion was not determined.

To sequence the TCRbeta CDR3 region, genomic DNA was isolated from the sorted cells. The immunoSEQ Assay was used for sequencing of TCRbeta CDR3 regions. As stored in TCRdb, this immuneACCESS dataset retains in-frame rearrangements with V and J assigned. A fraction of the clones does not appear; measured against another copy, unresolved V genes explain less than half of the discrepancy, and the remainder lacks a known reason. The sample table holds over 45,000 clones, of which approximately 84% were seen once. The top ten clones comprise 0.9% to 1.2% of the sample. V is reduced by 0 bases and J by 7 bases, leaving a spacing of 12 bases between them. Sequences KGHSH (CDR1) and LQKENI (CDR2) are obtained from the germline V gene. From the cysteine through the phenylalanine, the CDR3 covers 15 amino acids. Only the CDR3 DNA stays, 45 bases, in frame from base 1. A word on this clone: There is no known antigen for this receptor. Base quality data are lacking; no much larger clone is found one base away.

Sample: CD4+ or CD8+ T cells sorted from blood, taken in a trial of the OX40 agonist ivuxolimab. The sequence came from an adult with an advanced solid tumor such as melanoma, head and neck, liver or kidney cancer. The V and J segments used are TRBV18 and TRBJ2-2; a tentative D match to TRBD1 spans 7 bases. This receptor carries the CDR3 CASSPPSGGNGELFF. In nucleotide form, the sequence is TGTGCCAGCTCACCACCGTCAGGGGGGAACGGGGAGCTGTTTTTT.